This T cell receptor (beta chain) is drawn from a study of cytomegalovirus exposure and HLA in healthy donors. PCR employed 60 Vbeta and 13 Jbeta primers. The assay was immunoSEQ multiplex PCR, and TCRdb's table has in-frame clones only and misses some. The sample includes about 130,000 clones. The trim removed 5 bases at V and 7 bases at J, leaving 14 bases unmatched. CDR1 and CDR2 from the germline V gene are GTSNPN and SVGIG (reference sequence). The CDR3 sequence is 15 residues long. This rearrangement joins TRBV30 to TRBJ1-1; 9 bases agree with TRBD1. Material: PBMCs. The source of this sequence is a young man in good health and CMV-seronegative. This CDR3 is CAWSSAGQGVNEAFF. CDR3 nucleotides: TGTGCCTGGTCCTCAGCGGGACAGGGAGTGAATGAAGCTTTCTTT. Complete variable domain (other parts from reference TRBV30 and TRBJ1-1): SQTIHQWPATLVQPVGSPLSLECTVEGTSNPNLYWYRQAAGRGLQLLFYSVGIGQISSEVPQNLSASRPQDRQFILSSKKLLLSDSGFYLCAWSSAGQGVNEAFFGQGTRLTVV.